This T cell receptor beta chain originates from a study of cytomegalovirus exposure and HLA in healthy donors. To note about this clone: What it recognizes is unknown.

Regarding the study as a whole: Later analysis identified 15,000 to 20,000 TCR beta sequences associated with HLA alleles, using a false discovery rate threshold of 0.05.

The PCR had 60 Vbeta and 13 Jbeta primers. This table comes from immunoSEQ multiplex PCR, and its TCRdb copy is limited to in-frame clones, with some not included. Here the sample spans roughly 160,000 clones, 81% being singletons. V was trimmed by 1 base and J by 3 bases, leaving 9 bases between them. CDR3 size: 14 residues. CDR1 and CDR2 from the germline V gene are LGHNA and YNFKEQ. The receptor was isolated from a woman in her forties or fifties in good health and CMV-seronegative. Sequencing used PBMCs. V is TRBV4-2 and J is TRBJ2-5, with no clear D. This chain's CDR3 is CASSQGGGEETQYF. The CDR3 DNA reads TGTGCCAGCAGCCAAGGAGGCGGTGAAGAGACCCAGTACTTC.